This TCR beta chain was documented in a study of blood T cell repertoires in COVID-19. At the level of the study: The United States, Italy and Spain supplied acute and convalescent COVID-19 samples. Sources were T cells, B-cell-depleted T cells, or PBMCs; the material itself was cDNA or gDNA.

As processed by the authors: How many nucleated cells were present was estimated from reference gene primer amplification. Some clones are missing from TCRdb's copy, which holds only in-frame ones; the method was immunoSEQ multiplex PCR. Clone size and the V and J calls come from that table; the DNA yielded D and trimming. The table has roughly 80,000 clones, 80% seen once; the top ten hold approximately 5.8%. The material sequenced was peripheral blood. The TCR was taken from a man in his sixties with active or convalescent COVID-19.

In nucleotides, the CDR3 is TGTGCCAGCAGCTTAACAGGGCTGAACACTGAAGCTTTCTTT. Amino acid sequence: CASSLTGLNTEAFF. The chain combines TRBV7-2 with TRBJ1-1; D perhaps matches TRBD1 (6 bases). The CDR3 consists of 14 residues. Trimming pared 2 bases from V and 0 bases from J, leaving 7 bases between. Germline CDR1 reads SGHTA; CDR2 reads FQGNSA.